This TCR beta chain was captured by sequencing in a study of T-cell memory formation after mild COVID-19. About the research overall: TCR clustering was largely donor specific. Study results and caveats: The main location of contracting CD4+ clones was CM and EM, and that of contracting CD8+ clones was EMRA. Cross-reactive memory appears to have joined, as suggested by some responding clones showing up in pre-infection memory.

Germline V gene data show CDR1 as ENHRY and CDR2 as SYGVKD. With 3 bases removed from V and 4 bases from J, the gap between germline ends came to 7 bases. The CDR3 sequence is 13 residues long. This clonotype was observed a handful of times. Its antigen is not identified. Using constant-segment primers, 5'RACE produced TCR alpha and TCR beta cDNA libraries carrying sample barcodes and UMIs. TCRdb re-analysed the 5' RACE reads in MiXCR, keeping a single row per CDR3 protein. Of hundreds of thousands of distinct CDR3 sequences listed, around a quarter were seen once; the top ten hold under 15%. The receptor was isolated from an adult woman who had mild COVID-19 (a few samples of this study predate the infection). Cell type and time point are not known. The sample taken for sequencing was PBMCs or a T cell subset sorted from them (not recorded which). The chain recombines TRBV10-3 with TRBJ2-1; the D gene is possibly TRBD2 (6 bases). The CDR3 reads CAISDRGYNEQFF. CDR3 DNA sequence: TGTGCCATCAGTGATCGGGGGTACAATGAGCAGTTCTTC.